This T cell receptor beta chain was identified in a study of cytomegalovirus exposure and HLA in healthy donors. Points from the study as a whole: Most subjects' HLA-A and HLA-B alleles were reportedly predicted from TCR beta sequences. The classifier, whose performance was assessed in both the original and validation cohorts, reportedly diagnosed cytomegalovirus status with high specificity and sensitivity. With later analysis, a missense DCLRE1C variant became linked to TCR beta V- and J-gene trimming.

A note on this clone: Its matching antigen is unknown.

13 Jbeta primers and 60 Vbeta primers were used for the PCR. In the study's own analysis: In a later analysis, roughly 86 million unique TCR beta chains included roughly 11 million shared by two or more donors. Clones were read by immunoSEQ multiplex PCR, and TCRdb kept only the in-frame ones, dropping some. V and J calls and clone size come straight from that table; D and trimming were deduced from the DNA. This sample carries roughly 130,000 clones, more than 70% of them seen once, and the ten largest clones take 0.95% to 1.1%. Sequencing used PBMCs. This sequence originates from a human donor in good health.

CDR3 residues: CASSSPADTQYF. CDR3 nucleotides: TGTGCCAGCAGTTCCCCAGCAGATACGCAGTATTTT. The rearrangement joins TRBV27 to TRBJ2-3, with D unclear. The germline V gene has CDR1 MNHEY and CDR2 SMNVEV (reference sequence). Deletions cut 4 bases from V and 4 bases from J, with 6 bases between. The CDR3 consists of 12 residues.